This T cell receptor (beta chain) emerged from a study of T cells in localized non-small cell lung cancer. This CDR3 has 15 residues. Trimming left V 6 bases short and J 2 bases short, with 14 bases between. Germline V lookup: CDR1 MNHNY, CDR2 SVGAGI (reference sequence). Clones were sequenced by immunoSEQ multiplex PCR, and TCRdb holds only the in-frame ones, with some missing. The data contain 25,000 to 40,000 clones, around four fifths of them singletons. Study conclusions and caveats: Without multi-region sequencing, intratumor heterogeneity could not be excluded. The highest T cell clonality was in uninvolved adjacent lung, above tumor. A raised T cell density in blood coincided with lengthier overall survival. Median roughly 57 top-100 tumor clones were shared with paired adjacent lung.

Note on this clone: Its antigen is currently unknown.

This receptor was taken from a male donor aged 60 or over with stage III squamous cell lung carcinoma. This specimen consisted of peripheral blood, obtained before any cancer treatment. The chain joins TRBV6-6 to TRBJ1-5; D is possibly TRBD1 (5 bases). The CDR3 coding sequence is TGTGCCAGCAGCCCGCAGGGAAAAGGCAATCAGCCCCAGCATTTT. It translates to CASSPQGKGNQPQHF.